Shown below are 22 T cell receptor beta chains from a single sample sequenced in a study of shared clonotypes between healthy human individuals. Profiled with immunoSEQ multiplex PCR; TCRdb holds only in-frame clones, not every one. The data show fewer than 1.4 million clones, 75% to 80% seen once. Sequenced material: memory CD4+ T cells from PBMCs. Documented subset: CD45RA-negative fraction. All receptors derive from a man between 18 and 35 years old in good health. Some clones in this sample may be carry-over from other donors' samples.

The CDR3 sequence is CASSFWAGTQWGANVLTF. The CDR3 DNA is TGTGCCAGCAGCTTCTGGGCAGGGACCCAGTGGGGGGCCAACGTCCTGACTTTC. The rearrangement links TRBV11-2 to TRBJ2-6; possibly TRBD1 or TRBD2 for D (5 bases each). V lost 3 bases and J lost 4, with 19 bases in between. Germline V lookup: CDR1 SGHAT, CDR2 FQNNGV. This CDR3 has 18 amino acids.

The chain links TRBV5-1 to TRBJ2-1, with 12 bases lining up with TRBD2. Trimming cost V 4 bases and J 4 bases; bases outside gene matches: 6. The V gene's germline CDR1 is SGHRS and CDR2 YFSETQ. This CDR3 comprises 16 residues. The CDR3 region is CASSPTSGRTYNEQFF. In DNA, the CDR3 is TGCGCCAGCAGCCCCACTAGCGGGAGGACGTACAATGAGCAGTTCTTC.

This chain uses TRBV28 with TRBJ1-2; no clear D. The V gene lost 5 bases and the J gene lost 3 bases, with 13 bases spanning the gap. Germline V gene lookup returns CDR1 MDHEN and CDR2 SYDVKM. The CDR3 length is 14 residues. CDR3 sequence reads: CASSDRRTYYGYTF. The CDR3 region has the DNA TGTGCCAGCAGTGACCGACGGACTTACTATGGCTACACCTTC.

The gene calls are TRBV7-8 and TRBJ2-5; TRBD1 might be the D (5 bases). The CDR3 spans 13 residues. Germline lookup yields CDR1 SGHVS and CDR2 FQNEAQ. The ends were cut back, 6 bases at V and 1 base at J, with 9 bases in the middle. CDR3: CASRKGLQETQYF. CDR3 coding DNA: TGTGCCAGCAGAAAGGGGCTCCAAGAGACCCAGTACTTC. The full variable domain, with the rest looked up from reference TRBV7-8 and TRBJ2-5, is GAGVSQSPRYKVAKRGQDVALRCDPISGHVSLFWYQQALGQGPEFLTYFQNEAQLDKSGLPSDRFFAERPEGSVSTLKIQRTQQEDSAVYLCASRKGLQETQYFGPGTRLLVL.

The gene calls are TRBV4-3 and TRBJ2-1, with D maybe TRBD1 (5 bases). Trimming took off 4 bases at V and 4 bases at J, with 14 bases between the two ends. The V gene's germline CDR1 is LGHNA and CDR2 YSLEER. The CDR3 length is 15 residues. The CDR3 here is CASSPRQLGYNEQFF. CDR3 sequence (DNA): TGCGCCAGCAGCCCCCGACAGCTGGGATACAATGAGCAGTTCTTC.

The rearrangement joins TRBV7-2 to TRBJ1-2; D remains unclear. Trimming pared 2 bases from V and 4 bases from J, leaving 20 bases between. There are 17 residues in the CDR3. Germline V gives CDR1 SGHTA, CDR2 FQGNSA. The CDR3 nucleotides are TGTGCCAGCAGCTTAAATTTTCGGCAGCGCGACTTCTATGGCTACACCTTC. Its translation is CASSLNFRQRDFYGYTF.

The chain's CDR3 is CATSSPAETQYF. The DNA for the CDR3 is TGTGCCACCAGTAGCCCCGCCGAGACCCAGTACTTC. The chain links TRBV15 to TRBJ2-5, with D uncertain. The CDR3 is made up of 12 amino acids. Germline V lookup: CDR1 LNHNV, CDR2 YYDKDF (reference sequence). V was clipped by 6 bases and J by 5 bases, with 10 bases between them.

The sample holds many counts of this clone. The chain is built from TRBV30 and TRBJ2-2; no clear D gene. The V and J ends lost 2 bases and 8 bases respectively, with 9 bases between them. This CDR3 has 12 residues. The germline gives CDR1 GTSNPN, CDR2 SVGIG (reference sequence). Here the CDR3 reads CAWSPRLGELFF. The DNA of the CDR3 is TGTGCCTGGAGTCCTAGGCTTGGGGAGCTGTTTTTT. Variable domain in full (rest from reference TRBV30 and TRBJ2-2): SQTIHQWPATLVQPVGSPLSLECTVEGTSNPNLYWYRQAAGRGLQLLFYSVGIGQISSEVPQNLSASRPQDRQFILSSKKLLLSDSGFYLCAWSPRLGELFFGEGSRLTVL.

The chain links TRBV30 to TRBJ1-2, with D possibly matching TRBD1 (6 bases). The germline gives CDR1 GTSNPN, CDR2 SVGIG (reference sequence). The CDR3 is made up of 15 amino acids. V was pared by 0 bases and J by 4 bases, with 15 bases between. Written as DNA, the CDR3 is TGTGCCTGGAGTGTAAGGGGGGGCGCTAGCTATGGCTACACCTTC. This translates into CAWSVRGGASYGYTF.

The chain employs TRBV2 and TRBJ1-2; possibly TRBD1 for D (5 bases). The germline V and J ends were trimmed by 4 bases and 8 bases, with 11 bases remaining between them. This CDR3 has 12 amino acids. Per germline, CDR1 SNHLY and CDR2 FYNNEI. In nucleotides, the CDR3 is TGTGCCAGCAGTGGACAGCTCGAGGGCTACACCTTC. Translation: CASSGQLEGYTF.

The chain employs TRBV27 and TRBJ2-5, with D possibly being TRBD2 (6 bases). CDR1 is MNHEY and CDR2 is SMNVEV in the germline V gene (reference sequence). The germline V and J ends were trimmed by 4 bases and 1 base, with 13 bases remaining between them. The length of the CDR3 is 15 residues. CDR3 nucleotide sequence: TGTGCCAGCAGTTCCCGGACTATCTCCCAAGAGACCCAGTACTTC. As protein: CASSSRTISQETQYF.

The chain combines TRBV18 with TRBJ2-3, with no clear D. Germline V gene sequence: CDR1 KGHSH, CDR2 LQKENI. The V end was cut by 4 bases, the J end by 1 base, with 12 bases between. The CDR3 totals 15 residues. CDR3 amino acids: CASSRTTPRTDTQYF. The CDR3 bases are TGTGCCAGCTCACGGACGACACCACGCACAGATACGCAGTATTTT.

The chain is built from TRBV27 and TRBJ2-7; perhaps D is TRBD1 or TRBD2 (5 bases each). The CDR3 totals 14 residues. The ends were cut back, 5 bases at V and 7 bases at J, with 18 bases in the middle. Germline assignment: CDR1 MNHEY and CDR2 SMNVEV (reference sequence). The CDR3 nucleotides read TGTGCCAGCAGTCATTCGTGGGGGTCACGGGAGCAGTACTTC. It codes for CASSHSWGSREQYF.

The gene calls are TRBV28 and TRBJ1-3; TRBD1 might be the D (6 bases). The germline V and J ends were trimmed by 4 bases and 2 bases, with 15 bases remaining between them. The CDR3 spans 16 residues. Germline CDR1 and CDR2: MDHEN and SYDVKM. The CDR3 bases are TGTGCCAGCAGTTCGCCCGGACAGATCACTGGAAACACCATATATTTT. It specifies CASSSPGQITGNTIYF.

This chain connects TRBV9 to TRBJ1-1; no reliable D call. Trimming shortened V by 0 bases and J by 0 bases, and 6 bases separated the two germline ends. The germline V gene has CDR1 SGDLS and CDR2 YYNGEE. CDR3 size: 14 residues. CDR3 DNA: TGTGCCAGCAGCGTAGACCGGCTGAACACTGAAGCTTTCTTT. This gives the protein CASSVDRLNTEAFF.

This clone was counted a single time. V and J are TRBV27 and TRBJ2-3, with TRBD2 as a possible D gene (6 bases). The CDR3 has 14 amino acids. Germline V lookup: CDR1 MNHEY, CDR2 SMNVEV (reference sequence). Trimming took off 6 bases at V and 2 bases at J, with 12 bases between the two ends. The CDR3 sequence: CASRRAGNTDTQYF. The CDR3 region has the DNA TGTGCCAGCAGGCGCGCGGGGAACACAGATACGCAGTATTTT.

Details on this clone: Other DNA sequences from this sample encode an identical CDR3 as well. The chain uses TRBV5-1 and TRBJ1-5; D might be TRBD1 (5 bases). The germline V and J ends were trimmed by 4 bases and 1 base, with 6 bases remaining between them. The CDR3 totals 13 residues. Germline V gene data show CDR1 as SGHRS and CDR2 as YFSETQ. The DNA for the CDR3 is TGCGCCAGCAGCCCAGGGAGCAATCAGCCCCAGCATTTT. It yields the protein CASSPGSNQPQHF.

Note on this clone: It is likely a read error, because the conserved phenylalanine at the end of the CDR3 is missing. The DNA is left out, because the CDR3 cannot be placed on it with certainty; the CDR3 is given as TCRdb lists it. This CDR3 is CASSPGTSGAGL. The chain uses TRBV2 and TRBJ2-7; the DNA was not used to check the table's D call, TRBD2. The length of the CDR3 is 12 amino acids, counting both ends. Germline V gives CDR1 SNHLY, CDR2 FYNNEI.

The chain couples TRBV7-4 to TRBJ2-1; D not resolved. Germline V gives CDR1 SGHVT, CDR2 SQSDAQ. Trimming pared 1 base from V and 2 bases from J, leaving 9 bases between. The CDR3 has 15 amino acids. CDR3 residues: CASSLVPEAYNEQFF. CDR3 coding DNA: TGTGCCAGCAGCTTAGTTCCAGAGGCCTACAATGAGCAGTTCTTC.

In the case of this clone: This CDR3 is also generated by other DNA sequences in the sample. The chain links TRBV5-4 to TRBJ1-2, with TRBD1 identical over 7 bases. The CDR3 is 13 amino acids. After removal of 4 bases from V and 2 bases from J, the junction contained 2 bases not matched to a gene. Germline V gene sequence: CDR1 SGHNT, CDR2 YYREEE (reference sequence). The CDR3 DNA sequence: TGTGCCAGCAGCACGGACAGGAACTATGGCTACACCTTC. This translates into CASSTDRNYGYTF. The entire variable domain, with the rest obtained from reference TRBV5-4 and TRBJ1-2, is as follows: ETGVTQSPTHLIKTRGQQVTLRCSSQSGHNTVSWYQQALGQGPQFIFQYYREEENGRGNFPPRFSGLQFPNYSSELNVNALELDDSALYLCASSTDRNYGYTFGSGTRLTVV.

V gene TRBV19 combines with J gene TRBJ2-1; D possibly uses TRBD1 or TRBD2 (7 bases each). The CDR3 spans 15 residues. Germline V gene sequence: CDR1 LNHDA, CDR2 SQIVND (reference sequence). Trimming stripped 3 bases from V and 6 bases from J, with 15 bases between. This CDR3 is CASSIWGRGPNEQFF. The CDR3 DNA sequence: TGTGCCAGTAGTATTTGGGGGAGGGGGCCCAATGAGCAGTTCTTC.

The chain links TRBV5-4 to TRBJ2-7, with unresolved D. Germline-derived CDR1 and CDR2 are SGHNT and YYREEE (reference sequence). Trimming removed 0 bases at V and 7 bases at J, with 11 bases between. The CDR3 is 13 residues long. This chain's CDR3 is CASSLGVVGEQYF. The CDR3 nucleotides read TGTGCCAGCAGCTTGGGGGTCGTGGGTGAGCAGTACTTC.